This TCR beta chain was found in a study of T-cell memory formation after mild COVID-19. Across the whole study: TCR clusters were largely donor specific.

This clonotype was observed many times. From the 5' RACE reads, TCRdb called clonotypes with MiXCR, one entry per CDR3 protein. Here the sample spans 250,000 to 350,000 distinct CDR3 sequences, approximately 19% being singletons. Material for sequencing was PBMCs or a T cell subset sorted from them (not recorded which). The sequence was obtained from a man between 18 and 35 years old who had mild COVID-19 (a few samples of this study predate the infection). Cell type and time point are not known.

CDR3 residues: CASSRKTSGGAYAGELFF. CDR3 bases: TGTGCCAGCAGCCGAAAGACTAGCGGGGGGGCCTATGCCGGGGAGCTGTTTTTT. The V and J genes are TRBV4-2 and TRBJ2-2, with 14 bases that match TRBD2. V was clipped by 4 bases and J by 6 bases; unmatched bases: 10. CDR1 is LGHNA, CDR2 YNFKEQ, per germline. The CDR3 has 18 residues.